These 8 T cell receptor beta chains were sequenced from one sample in a study of OX40 agonist ivuxolimab in advanced cancers. Libraries were prepared by immunoSEQ multiplex PCR; TCRdb keeps only in-frame clonotypes and omits some of them. There are 50,000 to 80,000 clones in the sample; about 86% occur only once, and 2.1% lies in the top ten. The source material was CD4+ or CD8+ T cells sorted from blood, sampled in a trial of the OX40 agonist ivuxolimab. The receptors derive from an adult with an advanced solid tumor such as melanoma, head and neck, liver or kidney cancer.

This chain uses TRBV10-3 with TRBJ1-4, with D tentatively TRBD1 (5 bases). The V and J ends lost 0 bases and 3 bases respectively, with 8 bases between them. The germline gives CDR1 ENHRY, CDR2 SYGVKD. This CDR3 region has 15 residues. The CDR3 is CAISESGDANEKLFF. As DNA, the CDR3 is TGTGCCATCAGTGAGTCGGGGGATGCTAATGAAAAACTGTTTTTT.

This chain links TRBV5-1 with TRBJ2-7; tentatively, D is TRBD1 (5 bases). The germline V and J ends were trimmed by 6 bases and 5 bases, with 12 bases remaining between them. Germline CDR1 reads SGHRS; CDR2 reads YFSETQ. This CDR3 spans 12 amino acids. CDR3 sequence reads: CASTSQGHEQYF. CDR3 nucleotides: TGCGCCAGCACCTCCCAGGGTCACGAGCAGTACTTC.

This clone has only one observation. The chain links TRBV19 to TRBJ1-5; TRBD1 is a possible D gene (5 bases). Germline CDR1 and CDR2: LNHDA and SQIVND (reference sequence). CDR3 size: 14 residues. V was pared by 4 bases and J by 3 bases, with 10 bases between. This chain's CDR3 is CASSTQGPNQPQHF. The CDR3 DNA reads as TGTGCCAGTAGTACCCAGGGTCCCAATCAGCCCCAGCATTTT. Full variable domain (rest looked up from reference TRBV19 and TRBJ1-5): DGGITQSPKYLFRKEGQNVTLSCEQNLNHDAMYWYRQDPGQGLRLIYYSQIVNDFQKGDIAEGYSVSREKKESFPLTVTSAQKNPTAFYLCASSTQGPNQPQHFGDGTRLSIL.

The V and J genes are TRBV19 and TRBJ2-5, with 9 bases aligning to TRBD1. Germline trimming cut 9 bases from V and 5 bases from J; bases unmatched to any gene: 7. Germline V lookup: CDR1 LNHDA, CDR2 SQIVND (reference sequence). The CDR3 has 13 residues. For the CDR3, the DNA is TGTGCCAGCTCCGGGACAGGGTACGAGACCCAGTACTTC. Its protein product is CASSGTGYETQYF.

The genes are TRBV19 and TRBJ2-7, with no clear D. Germline V gene data show CDR1 as LNHDA and CDR2 as SQIVND (reference sequence). V dropped 3 bases and J dropped 0 bases, with 9 bases sitting between them. There are 14 residues in the CDR3. CDR3 sequence: CASSIGQFSYEQYF. CDR3 DNA sequence: TGTGCCAGTAGTATTGGGCAGTTCTCCTACGAGCAGTACTTC.

This clone was observed a few times. The V call is TRBV7-8, the J call TRBJ2-5; no clear D gene. This CDR3 spans 14 amino acids. V was shortened by 1 base and J by 5 bases, with 11 bases between the two germline ends. Germline assignment: CDR1 SGHVS and CDR2 FQNEAQ. CDR3 nucleotide sequence: TGTGCCAGCAGCTTAGTAACGGGCGAGGAGACCCAGTACTTC. Amino acid sequence: CASSLVTGEETQYF.

This clone was counted a single time. This chain connects TRBV6-5 to TRBJ2-7; TRBD1 might be the D (6 bases). The germline V and J ends were trimmed by 6 bases and 1 base, with 10 bases remaining between them. The CDR3 sequence is 13 residues long. Germline CDR1 and CDR2: MNHEY and SVGAGI. In nucleotides, the CDR3 is TGTGCCAGCAGCCGCGACAGGTCCTACGAGCAGTACTTC. Translated: CASSRDRSYEQYF.

This clone showed up just once. The chain recombines TRBV15 with TRBJ1-1; D unresolved. The germline gives CDR1 LNHNV, CDR2 YYDKDF (reference sequence). The V end lost 3 bases, the J end lost 1 base, and 6 bases lay between the germline ends. The CDR3 has 13 residues. The CDR3 nucleotides read TGTGCCACCAGCAGCAAAGCGAACACTGAAGCTTTCTTT. Translation gives CATSSKANTEAFF. Together with reference TRBV15 and TRBJ1-1, the CDR3 gives the full variable domain: DAMVIQNPRYQVTQFGKPVTLSCSQTLNHNVMYWYQQKSSQAPKLLFHYYDKDFNNEADTPDNFQSRRPNTSFCFLDIRSPGLGDTAMYLCATSSKANTEAFFGQGTRLTVV.